Each of the 4 T cell receptor beta chains below was sequenced from the same sample in a study of T cell responses to AZD1222 COVID-19 vaccine. Produced via immunoSEQ multiplex PCR; TCRdb's table is partial and in-frame only. The sample shows around 200,000 clones, almost 90% of them seen only once. The source was peripheral blood, collected on day 0 of AZD1222 vaccination. Receptors originate from an adult in good health.

This sequence joins TRBV7-3 and TRBJ2-5, with D hard to call. The V end was cut by 5 bases, the J end by 5 bases, with 12 bases between. The germline gives CDR1 SGHTA, CDR2 FQGTGA. There are 13 residues in the CDR3. The CDR3 region has the DNA TGTGCCAGCAGCAACCCAACAGTGGAGACCCAGTACTTC. This sequence encodes CASSNPTVETQYF.

The V and J genes are TRBV7-6 and TRBJ1-1; a possible D gene is TRBD1 (5 bases). V lost 5 bases and J lost 5, with 18 bases in between. Germline CDR1 SGHVS, CDR2 FNYEAQ. CDR3 length: 15 amino acids. Here the CDR3 DNA reads TGTGCCAGCAGCCCGTTCGACGGGGGGAATACTGAAGCTTTCTTT. This gives the protein CASSPFDGGNTEAFF.

This chain joins TRBV10-2 and TRBJ1-6; the D gene is possibly TRBD1 (5 bases). Germline V gene data show CDR1 as WSHSY and CDR2 as SAAADI. This CDR3 spans 17 amino acids. V lost 5 bases to trimming and J lost 7 bases, with 21 bases between them. In DNA form, the CDR3 reads TGCGCCAGCAGTCCTGGGGGTCCCCCTCGACCGAATTCACCCCTCCACTTT. As protein: CASSPGGPPRPNSPLHF.

The gene calls are TRBV30 and TRBJ2-3, with D possibly called TRBD1 or TRBD2 (5 bases each). CDR3 length: 14 residues. CDR1 is GTSNPN and CDR2 is SVGIG in the germline V gene (reference sequence). The germline V and J ends were trimmed by 0 bases and 1 base, with 8 bases remaining between them. CDR3 in DNA: TGTGCCTGGAGTGTAAGAGGGGGCACAGATACGCAGTATTTT. It translates to CAWSVRGGTDTQYF.